The TCR beta chain described here comes from a study of CD4 T cells in relation to SARS-CoV-2 and coronaviruses. Data came from immunoSEQ multiplex PCR; TCRdb stores just in-frame clones and leaves some out. The table has 24,000 or so clones, roughly four fifths seen once. Broader study findings: This crossreactivity analysis covered spike protein alone, no other viral proteins.

The unexposed donors gave CD4+ T cells in about 2010-2019, prior to COVID-19. Isolation of CD4+ T cells took place after about eleven days in culture. Trimming stripped 2 bases from V and 8 bases from J, with 19 bases between. The CDR3 has 16 residues. Germline V gives CDR1 LGHNA, CDR2 YNFKEQ. This clone was picked up a small number of times. Its antigen is unknown. The sequence came from a human donor in good health. The genes are TRBV4-2 and TRBJ2-1; a weak D match, TRBD2 (6 bases). Input material: CD4+ T cells from PBMCs, cultured in vitro. The CDR3 here is CASSQFPALASDEQFF. The CDR3 DNA sequence: TGTGCCAGCAGCCAATTCCCCGCACTAGCCTCCGATGAGCAGTTCTTC.